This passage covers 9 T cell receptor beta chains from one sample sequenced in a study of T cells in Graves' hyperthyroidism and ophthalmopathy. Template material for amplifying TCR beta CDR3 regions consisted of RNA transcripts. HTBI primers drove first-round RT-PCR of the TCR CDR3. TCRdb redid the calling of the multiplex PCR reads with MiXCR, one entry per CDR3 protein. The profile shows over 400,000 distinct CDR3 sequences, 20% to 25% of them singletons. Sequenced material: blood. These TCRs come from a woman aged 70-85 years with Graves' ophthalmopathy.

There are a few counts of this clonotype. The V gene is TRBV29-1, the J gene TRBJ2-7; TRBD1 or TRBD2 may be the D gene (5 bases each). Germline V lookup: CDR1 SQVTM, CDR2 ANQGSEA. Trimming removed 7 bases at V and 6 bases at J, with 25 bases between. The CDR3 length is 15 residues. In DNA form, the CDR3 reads TGCAGCGCATCGTCGGGACCGGGGCCCATCTCCGAGCAGTACTTC. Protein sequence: CSASSGPGPISEQYF.

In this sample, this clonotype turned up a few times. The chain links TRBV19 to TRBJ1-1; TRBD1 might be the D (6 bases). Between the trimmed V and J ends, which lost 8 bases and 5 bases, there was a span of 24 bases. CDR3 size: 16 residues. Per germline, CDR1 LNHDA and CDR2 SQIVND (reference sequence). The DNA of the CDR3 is TGTGCCAGTTACGCACAGGGAGCGGTCACCGTAACTGAAGCTTTCTTT. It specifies CASYAQGAVTVTEAFF.

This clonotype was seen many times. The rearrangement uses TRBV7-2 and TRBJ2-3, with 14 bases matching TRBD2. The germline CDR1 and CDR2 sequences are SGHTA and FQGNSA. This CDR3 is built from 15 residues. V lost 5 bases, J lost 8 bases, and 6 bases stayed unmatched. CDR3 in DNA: TGTGCCAGCAGCGGAGGGACTAGCGGGAGTTTTACGCAGTATTTT. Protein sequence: CASSGGTSGSFTQYF.

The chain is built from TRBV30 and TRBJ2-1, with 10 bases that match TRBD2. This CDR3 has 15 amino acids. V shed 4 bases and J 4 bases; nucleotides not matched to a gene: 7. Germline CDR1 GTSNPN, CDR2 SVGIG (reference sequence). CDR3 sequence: CAWTSGRVLYNEQFF. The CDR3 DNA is TGTGCCTGGACTAGCGGGAGAGTCCTATACAATGAGCAGTTCTTC.

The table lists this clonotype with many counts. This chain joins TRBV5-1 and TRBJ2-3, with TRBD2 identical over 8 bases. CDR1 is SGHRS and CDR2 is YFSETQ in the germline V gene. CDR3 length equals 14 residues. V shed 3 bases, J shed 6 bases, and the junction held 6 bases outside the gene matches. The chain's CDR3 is CASSSTGTRDTQYF. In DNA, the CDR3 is TGCGCCAGCAGCTCAACCGGGACTAGGGATACGCAGTATTTT.

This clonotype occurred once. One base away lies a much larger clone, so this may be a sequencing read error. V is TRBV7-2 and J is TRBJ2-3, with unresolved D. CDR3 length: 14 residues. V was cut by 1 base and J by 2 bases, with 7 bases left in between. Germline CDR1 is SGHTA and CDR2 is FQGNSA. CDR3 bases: TGTGCCAGCAGCTTAGATGGCTTCACAGATACGCAGTATTTT. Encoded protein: CASSLDGFTDTQYF.

The CDR3 DNA is TGCGCCAGCAGTGAGCGACTTAGCGAGCAGTACTTC. Residues: CASSERLSEQYF. The V call is TRBV10-1, the J call TRBJ2-7; no clear D. Trimming took 2 bases from V and 6 from J, leaving 8 bases between them. The CDR3 contains 12 residues. In germline, CDR1 is WNHNN, CDR2 SYGVQD (reference sequence).

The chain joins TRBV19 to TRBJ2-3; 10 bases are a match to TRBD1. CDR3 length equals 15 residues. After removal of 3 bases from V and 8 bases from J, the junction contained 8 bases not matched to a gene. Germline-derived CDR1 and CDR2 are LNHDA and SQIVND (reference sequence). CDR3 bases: TGTGCCAGTAGTATGGAGGGACAGGGGATTTCTACGCAGTATTTT. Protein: CASSMEGQGISTQYF.

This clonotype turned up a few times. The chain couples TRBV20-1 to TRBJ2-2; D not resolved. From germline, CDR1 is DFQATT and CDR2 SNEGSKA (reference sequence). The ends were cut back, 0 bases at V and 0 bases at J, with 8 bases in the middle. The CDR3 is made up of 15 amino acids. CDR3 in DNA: TGCAGTGCTAGAGACGGCGGATCGAACACCGGGGAGCTGTTTTTT. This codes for CSARDGGSNTGELFF.